These T cell receptor beta chains were read from a single sample in a study of T cell repertoires in cytomegalovirus infection. In TCRdb, the reads were re-called with MiXCR into one record per CDR3 protein. Altogether 200,000 or so distinct CDR3 sequences are present, about 39% being singletons, with the ten largest covering around 60%. Their specific antigens are unknown. The specimen was CD8+ T cells from cultured PBMCs, collected from culture after CMV antigen stimulation. The receptors here all came from a human donor in good health (CMV status not recorded). Some clones in this sample may be carry-over from other donors' samples. The CDR3 runs from the conserved cysteine through the conserved F or W. The D gene is left open where the match is weak. Rows give clone size only sometimes, using once, few, many, or a class for an expanded clone.

>TRBV7-9|-|TRBJ2-2|-
CASSLETGSNTGELFF
TGTGCCAGCAGCTTAGAAACAGGGTCGAACACCGGGGAGCTGTTTTTT
>TRBV7-6|-|TRBJ1-2|TRBD1
CASSSPGQGLRDYGYTF
TGTGCCAGCAGCTCTCCGGGACAGGGGTTACGGGACTATGGCTACACCTTC
>TRBV7-9|-|TRBJ2-5|TRBD2
CAGLALAGEETQYF
TGTGCCGGTTTGGCACTAGCGGGAGAAGAGACCCAGTACTTC
>TRBV5-1|-|TRBJ1-4|-
CASSLLGIREKLFF
TGCGCCAGCAGCTTGCTCGGGATTAGGGAAAAACTGTTTTTT
>TRBV4-1|many|TRBJ2-7|TRBD1
CASSQADRGVYEQYF
TGCGCCAGCAGCCAAGCGGACAGGGGGGTGTACGAGCAGTACTTC
>TRBV7-2|few|TRBJ2-5|TRBD2
CASSLEAGGQETQYF
TGTGCCAGCAGCTTAGAGGCGGGGGGGCAAGAGACCCAGTACTTC
>TRBV2|many|TRBJ1-2|-
CARTEIYGYTF
TGTGCCAGAACAGAGATCTATGGCTACACCTTC
>TRBV27|few|TRBJ2-6|TRBD1
CASSLQGEGANVLTF
TGTGCCAGCAGTTTACAGGGGGAGGGGGCCAACGTCCTGACTTTC
>TRBV7-3|-|TRBJ2-2|-
CASSLYKGLNTGELFF
TGTGCCAGCAGCTTATATAAGGGCCTGAACACCGGGGAGCTGTTTTTT
>TRBV19|-|TRBJ2-3|TRBD2
CASTWTSGRTDTQYF
TGTGCCAGTACCTGGACTAGCGGGAGAACAGATACGCAGTATTTT
>TRBV7-3|few|TRBJ2-7|TRBD2
CASSFEGLAGGYNYEQYF
TGTGCCAGCAGCTTTGAGGGACTAGCGGGGGGATACAACTACGAGCAGTACTTC
>TRBV7-9|many|TRBJ1-1|-
CASSLDAGGAATEAFF
TGTGCCAGCAGCTTAGATGCCGGGGGAGCGGCCACTGAAGCTTTCTTT
>TRBV7-6|-|TRBJ2-6|-
CASSLGQASTGANVLTF
TGTGCTAGCAGCTTAGGCCAGGCTTCCACAGGGGCCAACGTCCTGACTTTC
>TRBV7-6|few|TRBJ2-7|-
CASSSSNVLYEQYF
TGTGCCAGCAGCTCAAGCAATGTTCTATACGAGCAGTACTTC
>TRBV4-1|-|TRBJ2-1|TRBD1
CASSHRTGANEQFF
TGCGCCAGCAGCCACCGGACAGGGGCTAATGAGCAGTTCTTC
>TRBV27|-|TRBJ2-1|TRBD2
CASTLAGGHNEQFF
TGTGCCAGTACACTAGCGGGAGGTCACAATGAGCAGTTCTTC
>TRBV28|-|TRBJ2-2|TRBD2
CASTTSGRTGELFF
TGTGCCAGCACGACTAGCGGGAGAACCGGGGAGCTGTTTTTT
>TRBV7-6|-|TRBJ1-5|-
CASSWGSNQPQHF
TGTGCCAGCTCATGGGGAAGCAATCAGCCCCAGCATTTT
>TRBV6-1|few|TRBJ1-6|-
CASSDKGGNSSPLHF
TGTGCCAGCAGTGATAAAGGAGGGAACTCTTCACCCCTCCACTTT
>TRBV2|-|TRBJ2-7|TRBD1
CASRSTGGSYEQYF
TGTGCCAGCAGGAGTACAGGGGGCTCCTACGAGCAGTACTTC
>TRBV27|-|TRBJ1-2|TRBD1
CASSRRGVSNYGYTF
TGTGCCAGCAGCCGCAGGGGGGTCTCTAACTATGGCTACACCTTC
>TRBV7-3|-|TRBJ1-1|-
CASSATLMTEAFF
TGTGCCAGCAGCGCGACTCTGATGACTGAAGCTTTCTTT
>TRBV12-3/TRBV12-4|-|TRBJ1-1|TRBD1
CASSLGQLRGAFF
TGTGCCAGCAGTCTGGGACAGCTAAGGGGAGCTTTCTTT
>TRBV3-1|few|TRBJ2-7|-
CASSQGSTYEQYF
TGTGCCAGCAGCCAAGGCAGTACCTACGAGCAGTACTTC
>TRBV27|-|TRBJ1-1|-
CASSPSHWLPDTEAFF
TGTGCCAGCAGTCCCTCACATTGGTTACCTGACACTGAAGCTTTCTTT
>TRBV2|few|TRBJ2-1|-
CASSESGATYNEQFF
TGTGCCAGCAGTGAATCGGGGGCTACCTACAATGAGCAGTTCTTC
>TRBV29-1|-|TRBJ1-2|-
CSVGGYYGYTF
TGCAGCGTGGGAGGTTACTATGGCTACACCTTC
>TRBV10-3|-|TRBJ1-2|-
CAISESEQWDGYTF
TGTGCCATCAGTGAGTCGGAACAGTGGGACGGCTACACCTTC
>TRBV27|-|TRBJ1-1|-
CASSKGNRATEAFF
TGTGCCAGCAGTAAAGGTAACAGGGCGACTGAAGCTTTCTTT
>TRBV6-2/TRBV6-3|-|TRBJ1-1|-
CASSLGMTEAFF
TGTGCCAGCAGTTTAGGTATGACTGAAGCTTTCTTT